A selection of T cell receptor beta chains follows, all from one sample in a study of cytomegalovirus exposure and HLA in healthy donors. Sequencing was performed with immunoSEQ multiplex PCR; in TCRdb, only in-frame clones are kept and a portion is missing. The sample lists around 130,000 clones, approximately 8.7% occurring once. The sequencing sample was made of PBMCs. The receptor set was obtained from a man aged 40-49 years in good health and CMV-seronegative. CDR3s include the opening cysteine and the closing phenylalanine or tryptophan. The D gene is left open where the match is weak. The size field is filled for only some rows; it gives once, few, many or a size class.

cdr3_nt cdr3_aa clone_size j_call d_call v_call cdr3_length
TGTGCCAGCAGCGTCCATACAGGGACCTATGGCTACACCTTC CASSVHTGTYGYTF . TRBJ1-2 . TRBV9 14
TGTGCCAGCAGCTTTCGAGTTGACAATGAGCAGTTCTTC CASSFRVDNEQFF few TRBJ2-1 . TRBV7-6 13
TGTGCCAGCAGCCGGACTAGCGGGGGCGCCTACAATGAGCAGTTCTTC CASSRTSGGAYNEQFF few TRBJ2-1 TRBD2 TRBV2 16
TGTGCCAGCAGCTCCTCGACTAGCAGCGAGCAGTACTTC CASSSSTSSEQYF few TRBJ2-7 TRBD2 TRBV7-2 13
TGTGCCAGCAGCTCAATCGCAGGAGAGCAGTACTTC CASSSIAGEQYF few TRBJ2-7 . TRBV11-2 12
TGTGCCAGCAGCGTAGGGGAGGCGGGTCTCTATGGCTACACCTTC CASSVGEAGLYGYTF few TRBJ1-2 . TRBV9 15
TGTGCCAGCAGTGAATTTGTAGGAAGAGCGGCTGAAGCTTTCTTT CASSEFVGRAAEAFF few TRBJ1-1 . TRBV25-1 15
TGTGCCAGCAGTTACTCGAGGGCAGAGCAGTACTTC CASSYSRAEQYF once TRBJ2-7 . TRBV6-5 12
TGTGCCAGCAGCCCAGGACTAGCGGGGGTGCGCTCCTACAATGAGCAGTTCTTC CASSPGLAGVRSYNEQFF few TRBJ2-1 TRBD2 TRBV7-3 18
TGCGCCAGCAGCCCGGGGGGGACATCGAACACCGGGGAGCTGTTTTTT CASSPGGTSNTGELFF . TRBJ2-2 TRBD2 TRBV5-1 16
TGTGCCTGGAAGGGGGCCGTAAACGAGCAGTACTTC CAWKGAVNEQYF . TRBJ2-7 TRBD1 TRBV30 12
TGTGCCAGCAGGATGGGGGCAACCCAAGAGACCCAGTACTTC CASRMGATQETQYF once TRBJ2-5 . TRBV2 14
TGTGCCACCAGCAGAGCCCCGAATTCACCCCTCCACTTT CATSRAPNSPLHF few TRBJ1-6 . TRBV15 13
TGTGCCAGCACCGCGGACAGGGGACGTCTTAACTATGGCTACACCTTC CASTADRGRLNYGYTF few TRBJ1-2 TRBD1 TRBV28 16
TGTGCCAGCAGCTTAGTGGCAGGCTGGGCCAACGTCCTGACTTTC CASSLVAGWANVLTF . TRBJ2-6 . TRBV11-2 15
TGTGCCAGCTCCGGTGGTGCCAATGAAAAACTGTTTTTT CASSGGANEKLFF few TRBJ1-4 . TRBV6-5 13
TGTGCCAGCAGGAGGACGGGACAAACCGGGGAGCTGTTTTTT CASRRTGQTGELFF few TRBJ2-2 . TRBV2 14
TGTGCCAGCAGCTCCGCCGGCTACGAGCAGTACTTC CASSSAGYEQYF few TRBJ2-7 . TRBV11-2 12
TGCAGCGTCCGGGACAGGGGGAACTATGGCTACACCTTC CSVRDRGNYGYTF . TRBJ1-2 TRBD1 TRBV29-1 13
TGTGCCAGCAGCTCAGCGGGGGGCGCAGATACGCAGTATTTT CASSSAGGADTQYF . TRBJ2-3 TRBD2 TRBV5-4 14
TGCGCCAGCAGCTCCCTTACTAGGAGCACAGATACGCAGTATTTT CASSSLTRSTDTQYF . TRBJ2-3 . TRBV5-1 15
TGTGCCAGCTCACCAAAGGAAGCGGGGTTTAAAGAGACCCAGTACTTC CASSPKEAGFKETQYF few TRBJ2-5 TRBD2 TRBV18 16
TGTGCCAGCAGCTTGGGACTAGCGGACTACAATGAGCAGTTCTTC CASSLGLADYNEQFF many TRBJ2-1 TRBD2 TRBV5-8 15
TGTGCCAGCACGACAGGGGGTCCCTACGAGCAGTACTTC CASTTGGPYEQYF few TRBJ2-7 TRBD1 TRBV6-6 13
TGTGCCAGCAGTTCGGGACAGGTCCGGATTTGGGGCTACACCTTC CASSSGQVRIWGYTF . TRBJ1-2 TRBD1 TRBV28 15
TGCGCCAGCAGCCAAGGGGGGCAGGGGGCCAACGTCCTGACTTTC CASSQGGQGANVLTF . TRBJ2-6 . TRBV4-1 15
TGTGCCAGCAGAAGACCCACAGGGAAAGCTTTCTTT CASRRPTGKAFF few TRBJ1-1 . TRBV6-5 12
TGCGCCAGCACCCCGGGAGCGAACACCGGGGAGCTGTTTTTT CASTPGANTGELFF . TRBJ2-2 . TRBV4-1 14
TGCGCCAGCAGCCAAGGGGACAGCCCATACAATGAGCAGTTCTTC CASSQGDSPYNEQFF few TRBJ2-1 TRBD1 TRBV4-1 15
TGTGCCAGCAGTTTTGGGCCCCTCAACACTGAAGCTTTCTTT CASSFGPLNTEAFF . TRBJ1-1 . TRBV28 14
TGTGCCAGCAGTGAATCACACTATAGCAATCAGCCCCAGCATTTT CASSESHYSNQPQHF . TRBJ1-5 . TRBV2 15
TGTGCCAGCAGCCGTCGGACAGGGGAGAGCACTGAAGCTTTCTTT CASSRRTGESTEAFF few TRBJ1-1 TRBD1 TRBV7-9 15
TGTGCCAGCAGCGTAGGGAGGACAGGGTACAATGAGCAGTTCTTC CASSVGRTGYNEQFF . TRBJ2-1 TRBD1 TRBV9 15
TGTGCCAGCAGTGGCTTCCGGGACACTGAAGCTTTCTTT CASSGFRDTEAFF few TRBJ1-1 . TRBV27 13
TGCGCCAGCAGCCCCAATGAGGGGGCGGGTTACGAGCAGTACTTC CASSPNEGAGYEQYF few TRBJ2-7 TRBD1 TRBV5-1 15
TGCGCCAGCAGCAGGGGGACAGGGGAGTACACTGAAGCTTTCTTT CASSRGTGEYTEAFF few TRBJ1-1 TRBD1 TRBV5-1 15
TGTGCCAGCAGTTTGCTCTTAAGTGGAAGACTCACTGAAGCTTTCTTT CASSLLLSGRLTEAFF few TRBJ1-1 . TRBV27 16
TGTGCCAGCAGTTTACAGGGAAACCCTGAAGCTTTCTTT CASSLQGNPEAFF . TRBJ1-1 . TRBV27 13